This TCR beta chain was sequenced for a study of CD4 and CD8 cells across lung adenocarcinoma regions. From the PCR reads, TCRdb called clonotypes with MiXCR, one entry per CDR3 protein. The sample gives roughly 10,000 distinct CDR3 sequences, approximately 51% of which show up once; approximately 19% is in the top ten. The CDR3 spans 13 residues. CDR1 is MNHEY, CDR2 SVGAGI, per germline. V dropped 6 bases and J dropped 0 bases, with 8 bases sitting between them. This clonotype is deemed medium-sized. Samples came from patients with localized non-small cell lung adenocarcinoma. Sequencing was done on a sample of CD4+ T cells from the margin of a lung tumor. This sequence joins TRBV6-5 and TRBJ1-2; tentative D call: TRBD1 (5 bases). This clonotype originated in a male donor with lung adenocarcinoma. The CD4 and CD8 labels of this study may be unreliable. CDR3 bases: TGTGCCAGCAGGGACATCACTAACTATGGCTACACCTTC. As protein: CASRDITNYGYTF.